This TCR beta chain was observed in a study of blood T cells in healthy people across ages. Background on the study: About one barcoded beta molecule was captured per two T cells (by template switching).

Through a sample-barcoded 5' primer and a J-beta primer mix, a second PCR was run for roughly 6 to 11 cycles. TCRdb used MiXCR to reprocess the 5' RACE reads, holding one entry per CDR3 protein. The table shows under 2,000,000 distinct CDR3 sequences, with 40% to 55% occurring only once. CDR1 LNHNV and CDR2 YYDKDF come from the germline V gene (reference sequence). There are 18 residues in the CDR3. The J segment lost 4 bases and the V segment lost 5 bases, leaving 18 bases of the junction unmatched. The specimen was blood. The chain recombines TRBV15 with TRBJ2-5; 8 positions match TRBD1. This TCR was sampled from a woman aged 40 to 50 in good health. The chain's CDR3 is CATSLGGQGAVNRETQYF. CDR3 nucleotides: TGTGCCACCAGCCTTGGGGGGCAGGGGGCTGTTAATCGAGAGACCCAGTACTTC.